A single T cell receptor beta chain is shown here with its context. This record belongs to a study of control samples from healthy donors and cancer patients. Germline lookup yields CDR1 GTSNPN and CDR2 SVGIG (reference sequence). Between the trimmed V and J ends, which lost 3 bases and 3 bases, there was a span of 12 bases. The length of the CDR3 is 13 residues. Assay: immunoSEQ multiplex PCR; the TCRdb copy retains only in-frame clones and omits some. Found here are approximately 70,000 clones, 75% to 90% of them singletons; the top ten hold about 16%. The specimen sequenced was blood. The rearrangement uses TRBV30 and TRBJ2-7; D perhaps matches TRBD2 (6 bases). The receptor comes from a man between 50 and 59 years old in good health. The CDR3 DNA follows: TGTGCCTGGAGCGGGACTCTCATCTACGAGCAGTACTTC. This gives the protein CAWSGTLIYEQYF.